This passage covers 28 T cell receptor beta chains from one sample sequenced in a study of radiation and T cells in renal cell carcinoma. Time point of the sample: blood 2 weeks post-SBRT. Treatment here: 15 Gy SBRT to primary tumor, nephrectomy 4 weeks later. Sequencing was performed with immunoSEQ multiplex PCR; in TCRdb, only in-frame clones are kept and a portion is missing. The table includes 100,000 to 150,000 clones, 88% detected once. The sequencing used blood, collected from a patient whose treatment included radiotherapy and nephrectomy. These receptors originate from a woman in her seventies with renal cell carcinoma.

This clone was picked up a small number of times. The chain combines TRBV5-1 with TRBJ2-5; TRBD1 matches at 7 bases. Germline-derived CDR1 and CDR2 are SGHRS and YFSETQ. The V segment lost 2 bases and the J segment 4 bases; nucleotides outside the gene matches: 8. The CDR3 is 15 amino acids. The CDR3 loop is CASSLGGLGVETQYF. The CDR3 nucleotides read TGCGCCAGCAGCTTAGGGGGCCTTGGCGTAGAGACCCAGTACTTC.

The V gene is TRBV27, the J gene TRBJ1-1; no clear D gene. This CDR3 is built from 13 residues. The germline V gene encodes CDR1 MNHEY and CDR2 SMNVEV (reference sequence). The V and J ends lost 5 bases and 8 bases respectively, with 15 bases between them. The CDR3 sequence is CASSPREAGEAFF. The CDR3 nucleotides are TGTGCCAGCAGTCCCCGGGAGGCGGGGGAAGCTTTCTTT.

On this clone: Distinct nucleotide sequences in the sample also encode this CDR3. The chain is built from TRBV30 and TRBJ1-5; D remains ambiguous. The germline CDR1 and CDR2 sequences are GTSNPN and SVGIG (reference sequence). The length of the CDR3 is 13 residues. V was cut by 1 base and J by 1 base, with 5 bases left in between. CDR3 DNA sequence: TGTGCCTGGAGTGCCTTAAGCAATCAGCCCCAGCATTTT. This gives the protein CAWSALSNQPQHF. Supplemented by reference TRBV30 and TRBJ1-5, the full variable domain reads SQTIHQWPATLVQPVGSPLSLECTVEGTSNPNLYWYRQAAGRGLQLLFYSVGIGQISSEVPQNLSASRPQDRQFILSSKKLLLSDSGFYLCAWSALSNQPQHFGDGTRLSIL.

The chain carries TRBV5-1 and TRBJ1-2; 8 bases are a match to TRBD1. Trimming took 0 bases from V and 8 from J; bases not matched to a gene: 15. Per the germline V gene, CDR1 is SGHRS and CDR2 is YFSETQ. The CDR3 is 17 amino acids. The CDR3 DNA reads as TGCGCCAGCAGCTTGGACTTCGCCGGGCAGGGGGCGGAGGGCTACACCTTC. Residues: CASSLDFAGQGAEGYTF. Filled out from reference TRBV5-1 and TRBJ1-2, the complete variable domain reads KAGVTQTPRYLIKTRGQQVTLSCSPISGHRSVSWYQQTPGQGLQFLFEYFSETQRNKGNFPGRFSGRQFSNSRSEMNVSTLELGDSALYLCASSLDFAGQGAEGYTFGSGTRLTVV.

The rearrangement joins TRBV14 to TRBJ2-3; 7 bases are a match to TRBD1. From germline, CDR1 is SGHDN and CDR2 FVKESK. The J segment lost 2 bases and the V segment lost 4 bases, leaving 9 bases of the junction unmatched. The CDR3 sequence is 16 residues long. The CDR3: CASSPQPGGPTDTQYF. In DNA form, the CDR3 reads TGTGCCAGCAGCCCCCAACCAGGGGGTCCCACAGATACGCAGTATTTT.

The genes are TRBV7-3 and TRBJ1-1, with D possibly being TRBD1 (5 bases). The germline V gene has CDR1 SGHTA and CDR2 FQGTGA. CDR3 length: 12 amino acids. The germline V and J ends were trimmed by 4 bases and 4 bases, with 7 bases remaining between them. The CDR3 region is CASSSGGTEAFF. The CDR3 DNA reads as TGTGCCAGCAGCTCGGGGGGCACTGAAGCTTTCTTT.

The V call is TRBV25-1, the J call TRBJ2-1; TRBD2 aligns across 8 bases. V lost 1 base to trimming and J lost 7 bases; unmatched junction nucleotides: 6. Per the germline V gene, CDR1 is MGHDK and CDR2 is SYGVNS. This CDR3 spans 15 amino acids. CDR3 sequence (DNA): TGTGCCAGCAGTGAATTCCCTCCGGGGGGGAATGAGCAGTTCTTC. Amino acids: CASSEFPPGGNEQFF.

This clone appeared a few times. J is TRBJ2-7 and V is TRBV7-6, with TRBD1 matching 7 bases. After removal of 1 base from V and 5 bases from J, the junction contained 14 bases not matched to a gene. This CDR3 comprises 17 residues. Germline assignment: CDR1 SGHVS and CDR2 FNYEAQ. The chain's CDR3 is CASSLVRSRTGVHEQYF. CDR3 DNA: TGTGCCAGCAGCTTAGTTCGTTCCCGGACAGGCGTCCACGAGCAGTACTTC.

The chain couples TRBV5-6 to TRBJ2-3; the D is unclear. The germline V gene has CDR1 SGHDT and CDR2 YYEEEE. Trimming cost V 2 bases and J 4 bases, with 14 bases left between them. This CDR3 region has 15 residues. CDR3 nucleotides: TGTGCCAGCAGCTTCGCCCAGGTAAGGGCAGATACGCAGTATTTT. It specifies CASSFAQVRADTQYF.

The chain links TRBV5-5 to TRBJ2-5, with D hard to call. The CDR3 spans 14 residues. Looked up from germline, CDR1 is SGHKS and CDR2 is YYEKEE (reference sequence). V lost 5 bases and J lost 0, with 11 bases in between. Here the CDR3 DNA reads TGTGCCAGCAGTCTTGGTTGGTACCAAGAGACCCAGTACTTC. This encodes CASSLGWYQETQYF. The entire variable domain, with the rest obtained from reference TRBV5-5 and TRBJ2-5, is as follows: DAGVTQSPTHLIKTRGQQVTLRCSPISGHKSVSWYQQVLGQGPQFIFQYYEKEERGRGNFPDRFSARQFPNYSSELNVNALLLGDSALYLCASSLGWYQETQYFGPGTRLLVL.

J is TRBJ1-2 and V is TRBV20-1; no clear D gene. Trimming stripped 8 bases from V and 6 bases from J, with 13 bases between. Germline lookup yields CDR1 DFQATT and CDR2 SNEGSKA (reference sequence). The CDR3 loop spans 11 amino acids. The CDR3 protein is CSPRQANGYTF. The CDR3 DNA reads TGCAGTCCCCGGCAGGCCAATGGCTACACCTTC.

The chain is built from TRBV6-5 and TRBJ2-7; 7 positions agree with TRBD1. Germline CDR1 reads MNHEY; CDR2 reads SVGAGI. The CDR3 totals 16 residues. V shed 0 bases, J shed 5 bases, and the junction held 10 bases outside the gene matches. This CDR3 reads CASSYSRQGGFNEQYF. CDR3 DNA: TGTGCCAGCAGTTACTCTCGACAGGGTGGTTTCAACGAGCAGTACTTC.

The chain is built from TRBV7-2 and TRBJ2-3, with a weak D call TRBD2 (7 bases). This CDR3 region has 16 residues. The germline gives CDR1 SGHTA, CDR2 FQGNSA. V gave up 3 bases and J gave up 9 bases, with 22 bases separating them. The chain's CDR3 is CASSFTTGGLMGTQYF. The CDR3 nucleotides are TGTGCCAGCAGCTTTACTACGGGGGGCCTGATGGGAACGCAGTATTTT. Using reference TRBV7-2 and TRBJ2-3 for the parts outside the CDR3, the full variable domain is GAGVSQSPSNKVTEKGKDVELRCDPISGHTALYWYRQSLGQGLEFLIYFQGNSAPDKSGLPSDRFSAERTGGSVSTLTIQRTQQEDSAVYLCASSFTTGGLMGTQYFGPGTRLTVL.

The rearrangement links TRBV19 to TRBJ1-3; D remains unclear. Germline loops: CDR1 LNHDA, CDR2 SQIVND (reference sequence). The CDR3 runs to 17 residues. The V gene lost 3 bases and the J gene lost 0 bases, with 15 bases spanning the gap. Written as DNA, the CDR3 is TGTGCCAGTAGTATGGTGGCGGTGGCTCGCTCTGGAAACACCATATATTTT. This gives the protein CASSMVAVARSGNTIYF.

The J gene is TRBJ2-7, the V gene TRBV29-1; 9 bases map to TRBD1. The CDR3 covers 13 residues. After removal of 6 bases from V and 1 base from J, the junction contained 4 bases not matched to a gene. Germline V lookup: CDR1 SQVTM, CDR2 ANQGSEA. CDR3 region: CSVGQGRSYEQYF. DNA for the CDR3: TGCAGCGTGGGACAGGGACGATCCTACGAGCAGTACTTC.

The gene calls are TRBV2 and TRBJ1-1; possibly TRBD1 for D (5 bases). The CDR3 spans 12 residues. Germline CDR1 SNHLY, CDR2 FYNNEI. Trimming removed 4 bases at V and 10 bases at J, with 13 bases between. The chain's CDR3 is CASSAGAGLAFF. The CDR3 bases are TGTGCCAGCAGTGCGGGCGCAGGGCTAGCTTTCTTT. The variable domain in full, with the rest retrieved from reference TRBV2 and TRBJ1-1, is EPEVTQTPSHQVTQMGQEVILRCVPISNHLYFYWYRQILGQKVEFLVSFYNNEISEKSEIFDDQFSVERPDGSNFTLKIRSTKLEDSAMYFCASSAGAGLAFFGQGTRLTVV.

The rearrangement uses TRBV5-4 and TRBJ2-1, with 10 bases fitting TRBD2. The germline V gene has CDR1 SGHNT and CDR2 YYREEE (reference sequence). V dropped 4 bases and J dropped 0; count of bases not matched to a gene: 1. The CDR3 is 15 amino acids. The CDR3 DNA is TGTGCCAGCAGCCCTAGCGGGGGCTCCTACAATGAGCAGTTCTTC. Its protein product is CASSPSGGSYNEQFF.

This sequence joins TRBV9 and TRBJ1-5; D call uncertain. In germline, CDR1 is SGDLS, CDR2 YYNGEE. Deletions cut 4 bases from V and 3 bases from J, with 14 bases between. This CDR3 contains 15 residues. The CDR3 coding sequence is TGTGCCAGCAGCCCCACCGGGGTCTACAATCAGCCCCAGCATTTT. As protein: CASSPTGVYNQPQHF.

CDR3 protein: CASSPQGTDYRETQYF. DNA for the CDR3: TGCGCCAGCAGCCCCCAGGGCACTGACTACCGGGAGACCCAGTACTTC. This chain uses TRBV4-3 with TRBJ2-5; tentatively, D is TRBD1 or TRBD2 (5 bases each). V lost 4 bases, J lost 5 bases, and 20 bases lay in between. This CDR3 contains 16 residues. Germline loops: CDR1 LGHNA, CDR2 YSLEER.

The chain couples TRBV5-8 to TRBJ2-2; either TRBD1 or TRBD2 may supply D (6 bases each). Germline V gene data show CDR1 as SGHTS and CDR2 as YDEGEE. There are 15 residues in the CDR3. Trimming pared 6 bases from V and 4 bases from J, leaving 16 bases between. The CDR3 protein is CASTMGGSATGELFF. DNA of the CDR3: TGTGCCAGCACCATGGGGGGCTCCGCCACCGGGGAGCTGTTTTTT.

CDR3 sequence: CASSLLGGVGNTIYF. The CDR3 DNA reads as TGTGCCAGCAGCCTTCTCGGGGGCGTCGGAAACACCATATATTTT. J is TRBJ1-3 and V is TRBV7-6; maybe TRBD1 (6 bases). The V end lost 5 bases, the J end lost 4 bases, and 15 bases lay between the germline ends. Germline CDR1 reads SGHVS; CDR2 reads FNYEAQ. This CDR3 contains 15 residues.

For the CDR3, the DNA is TGCGCCAGCAGCACGGGTGGGACAGAGAACACTGAAGCTTTCTTT. Its translation: CASSTGGTENTEAFF. The chain uses TRBV5-1 and TRBJ1-1, with TRBD1 identical over 7 bases. CDR1 and CDR2 (germline): SGHRS, YFSETQ. The V gene end was trimmed by 4 bases and the J gene end by 1 base; junction bases not matched to a gene: 7. This CDR3 region has 15 residues.

CDR3 coding DNA: TGTGCCAGCAGTTTATTGGGGGAATTCGAGCAGTTCTTC. Translated, it gives CASSLLGEFEQFF. This chain connects TRBV28 to TRBJ2-1, with D possibly called TRBD1 or TRBD2 (5 bases each). There are 13 residues in the CDR3. CDR1 is MDHEN and CDR2 is SYDVKM in the germline V gene. Between the trimmed V and J ends, which lost 1 base and 10 bases, there was a span of 11 bases.

V is TRBV7-9 and J is TRBJ2-1; the D gene is possibly TRBD1 (5 bases). Germline V gene lookup returns CDR1 SEHNR and CDR2 FQNEAQ (reference sequence). The CDR3 runs to 16 residues. V was trimmed by 1 base and J by 1 base, leaving 11 bases between them. CDR3 protein: CASSLGGRVSYNEQFF. The CDR3 DNA reads TGTGCCAGCAGCTTAGGTGGCAGGGTGTCCTACAATGAGCAGTTCTTC.

The J gene is TRBJ1-3, the V gene TRBV28, with D tentatively TRBD1 (5 bases). Germline-derived CDR1 and CDR2 are MDHEN and SYDVKM. CDR3 size: 15 residues. V lost 3 bases to trimming and J lost 4 bases, with 13 bases between them. The chain's CDR3 is CASSFRDGYGNTIYF. The CDR3 DNA follows: TGTGCCAGCAGTTTCAGGGACGGATACGGAAACACCATATATTTT.

The CDR3 DNA reads TGTGCCAGCAGCCAAGTGGGGGCGAGGTACCAAGAGACCCAGTACTTC. It codes for CASSQVGARYQETQYF. The chain carries TRBV14 and TRBJ2-5, with a weak D call TRBD1 (6 bases). Germline CDR1 reads SGHDN; CDR2 reads FVKESK. Trimming took 1 base from V and 0 from J, leaving 12 bases between them. This CDR3 comprises 16 residues.

This clone was detected once. The chain couples TRBV7-2 to TRBJ2-3, with D perhaps TRBD1 or TRBD2 (5 bases each). With 7 bases removed from V and 1 base from J, the gap between germline ends came to 9 bases. Germline-derived CDR1 and CDR2 are SGHTA and FQGNSA. The CDR3 spans 13 residues. CDR3 DNA sequence: TGTGCCAGCAAAATGGGGGGCACAGATACGCAGTATTTT. It specifies CASKMGGTDTQYF.

V is TRBV9 and J is TRBJ2-2; perhaps TRBD1 as D (7 bases). Germline CDR1 is SGDLS and CDR2 is YYNGEE. CDR3 length: 17 amino acids. The V end lost 4 bases, the J end lost 5 bases, and 21 bases lay between the germline ends. The chain's CDR3 is CASSPHGLRGETGELFF. CDR3 nucleotides: TGTGCCAGCAGCCCTCACGGACTCAGGGGGGAAACCGGGGAGCTGTTTTTT.